This T cell receptor (beta chain) was observed in a study of chemoradiotherapy in HPV16-positive cancers. Study observations and caveats: Candidate HPV-specific clones and E7-related TCR motifs grew in tumor during treatment.

About this clone: Its antigen is not identified.

This CDR3 contains 18 residues. V was cut by 3 bases and J by 0 bases, with 21 bases left in between. Germline V gene sequence: CDR1 SGHRS, CDR2 YFSETQ. Sequencing used immunoSEQ multiplex PCR; TCRdb keeps in-frame clones, though not all of them. The data show fewer than 20,000 clones, 60% to 80% seen once. The J gene is TRBJ1-1, the V gene TRBV5-1, with D unresolved. This specimen was tumor tissue, taken from a patient who underwent chemoradiotherapy. The TCR originated in a human donor with HPV-associated anogenital cancer. CDR3 DNA sequence: TGCGCCAGCAGCTCCCGATTATTAGGAGGACCCATGAACACTGAAGCTTTCTTT. Translation gives CASSSRLLGGPMNTEAFF.